This T cell receptor (beta chain) emerged from a study of OX40 agonist ivuxolimab in advanced cancers. This clone was seen a few times. Clones were read by immunoSEQ multiplex PCR, and TCRdb kept only the in-frame ones, dropping some. The sample shows roughly 28,000 clones, approximately 86% of them seen only once. Exclusion of a patient followed from autoimmune disease history or systemic immunosuppression. The CDR3 totals 11 residues. Trimming shortened V by 6 bases and J by 3 bases, and 7 bases separated the two germline ends. CDR1 is SGHDT and CDR2 is YYEEEE in the germline V gene. This specimen consisted of CD4+ or CD8+ T cells sorted from blood, obtained in a trial of the OX40 agonist ivuxolimab. This sequence was found in an adult with an advanced solid tumor such as melanoma, head and neck, liver or kidney cancer. The chain recombines TRBV5-6 with TRBJ2-7; D remains ambiguous. CDR3 sequence: CASNNFYEQYF. In DNA, the CDR3 is TGTGCCAGCAACAACTTCTACGAGCAGTACTTC.